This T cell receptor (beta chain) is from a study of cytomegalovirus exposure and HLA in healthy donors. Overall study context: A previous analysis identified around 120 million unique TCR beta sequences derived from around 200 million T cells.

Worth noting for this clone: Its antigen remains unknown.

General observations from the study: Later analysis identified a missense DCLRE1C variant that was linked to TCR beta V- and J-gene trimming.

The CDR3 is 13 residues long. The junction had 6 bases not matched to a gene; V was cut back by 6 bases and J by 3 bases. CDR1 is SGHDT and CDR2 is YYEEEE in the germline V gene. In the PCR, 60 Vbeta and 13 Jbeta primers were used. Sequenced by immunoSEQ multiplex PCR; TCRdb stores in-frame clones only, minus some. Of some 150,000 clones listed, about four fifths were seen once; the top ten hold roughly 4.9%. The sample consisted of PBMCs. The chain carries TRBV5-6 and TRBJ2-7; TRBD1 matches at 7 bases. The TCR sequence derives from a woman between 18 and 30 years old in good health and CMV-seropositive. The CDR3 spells CASIRQGVYEQYF. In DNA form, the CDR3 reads TGTGCCAGCATCCGACAGGGAGTCTACGAGCAGTACTTC.